The clone carrying this T cell receptor (beta chain) came up a few times. This specimen belongs to a study of CD8+ T cells in alopecia areata. Overall study context: Treated patients were given 5 to 10 mg oral tofacitinib twice daily.

Described treatment: oral pan-JAK inhibitor, 5-10 mg twice daily. Alopecia areata patients had lesional scalp punch biopsies and peripheral blood taken from them. CDR3 length: 15 residues. Trimming shortened V by 7 bases and J by 3 bases, and 16 bases separated the two germline ends. CDR1 and CDR2 (germline): LNHDA, SQIVND (reference sequence). Reverse transcription of extracted RNA yielded cDNA, which provided the sequencing template. The protocol was immunoSEQ multiplex PCR, while the TCRdb copy is restricted to in-frame clones and leaves out a portion. The sample lists 160,000 or so clones, roughly 50% occurring once.

The specimen was CD4+ T cells sorted from blood, collected at roughly week 55, from a patient treated with tofacitinib. This sequence was found in a human donor with alopecia areata. The chain uses TRBV19 and TRBJ1-5, with a weak D call TRBD1 (6 bases). This CDR3 reads CASKGWTETNQPQHF. In DNA, the CDR3 is TGTGCCAGTAAGGGATGGACAGAAACCAATCAGCCCCAGCATTTT.